This entry lists 20 T cell receptor beta chains sequenced from one sample in a study of technical replicates of blood from four donors. Produced via immunoSEQ multiplex PCR; TCRdb's table is partial and in-frame only. The sample has around 84,000 clones; roughly 98% are singletons. Material: T cells isolated from PBMCs. These receptors originate from a human donor in good health.

The chain links TRBV11-2 to TRBJ1-1; D remains ambiguous. V lost 1 base to trimming and J lost 8 bases, with 8 bases between them. The germline V gene has CDR1 SGHAT and CDR2 FQNNGV. There are 12 residues in the CDR3. CDR3 nucleotide sequence: TGTGCCAGCAGCTTAGCCAGCGACGAAGCTTTCTTT. This sequence encodes CASSLASDEAFF.

This chain connects TRBV10-3 to TRBJ2-5; a weak D match, TRBD1 (6 bases). CDR1 ENHRY and CDR2 SYGVKD come from the germline V gene. V was shortened by 6 bases and J by 3 bases, with 8 bases between the two germline ends. This CDR3 region has 12 residues. The CDR3 DNA is TGTGCCATCAGAGGGGGTGAAGAGACCCAGTACTTC. Protein: CAIRGGEETQYF.

The V gene is TRBV11-2, the J gene TRBJ2-2; 8 bases agree with TRBD1. The junction had 3 bases not matched to a gene; V was cut back by 1 base and J by 5 bases. Germline-derived CDR1 and CDR2 are SGHAT and FQNNGV. The CDR3 contains 15 residues. The CDR3 sequence: CASSLGTGYTGELFF. The CDR3 nucleotides are TGTGCCAGCAGCTTAGGGACAGGGTATACCGGGGAGCTGTTTTTT.

The V call is TRBV7-9, the J call TRBJ2-1; no clear D. Between the trimmed V and J ends, which lost 3 bases and 6 bases, there was a span of 3 bases. The CDR3 totals 11 residues. Germline lookup yields CDR1 SEHNR and CDR2 FQNEAQ (reference sequence). DNA of the CDR3: TGTGCCAGCAGCTTCGGCAATGAGCAGTTCTTC. It yields the protein CASSFGNEQFF.

The chain employs TRBV5-8 and TRBJ2-4; D is unclear. CDR1 and CDR2 (germline): SGHTS, YDEGEE. This CDR3 spans 14 amino acids. Trimming cost V 3 bases and J 0 bases, with 7 bases left between them. CDR3 in amino acids: CASSSGLAKNIQYF. The CDR3 coding sequence is TGTGCCAGCAGCTCTGGGCTAGCCAAAAACATTCAGTACTTC.

The chain links TRBV2 to TRBJ2-1, with D possibly being TRBD1 (5 bases). The CDR3 has 15 residues. The germline CDR1 and CDR2 sequences are SNHLY and FYNNEI. V was trimmed by 5 bases and J by 9 bases, leaving 20 bases between them. CDR3 residues: CASSMSGSIWGEQFF. CDR3 nucleotides: TGTGCCAGCAGTATGTCAGGGTCTATATGGGGTGAGCAGTTCTTC.

The chain has TRBV4-1 and TRBJ2-7, with a possible D match to TRBD2 (6 bases). The V end was cut by 2 bases, the J end by 2 bases, with 13 bases between. Per germline, CDR1 MGHRA and CDR2 YSYEKL. The CDR3 spans 15 residues. The CDR3, as DNA: TGCGCCAGCAGCCAAACAGCGGGTGTTACCTACGAGCAGTACTTC. Translating it yields CASSQTAGVTYEQYF.

This clone was picked up one time. DNA for the CDR3: TGTGCCAGCAGCTTACGGACGAGGGAGGGAGGGACTGAAGCTTTCTTT. Translation gives CASSLRTREGGTEAFF. The chain has TRBV7-9 and TRBJ1-1; D uncertain. V dropped 2 bases and J dropped 5 bases, with 18 bases sitting between them. This CDR3 spans 16 amino acids. The germline V gene has CDR1 SEHNR and CDR2 FQNEAQ (reference sequence).

The CDR3 DNA reads TGTGCCAGCAGGGGGACAGGGTCCCCTGAAGCTTTCTTT. This translates into CASRGTGSPEAFF. The chain combines TRBV6-5 with TRBJ1-1, with 9 bases aligning to TRBD1. This CDR3 is built from 13 residues. V shed 6 bases, J shed 6 bases, and the junction held 5 bases outside the gene matches. Germline CDR1 reads MNHEY; CDR2 reads SVGAGI.

The chain links TRBV9 to TRBJ2-5; D may be TRBD2 (6 bases). CDR1 is SGDLS and CDR2 is YYNGEE in the germline V gene. This CDR3 has 14 residues. The CDR3 DNA sequence: TGTGTTTCCCCGCCCGGGAGCAACCAAGAGACCCAGTACTTC. It yields the protein CVSPPGSNQETQYF. The full variable domain, completed using reference TRBV9 and TRBJ2-5, is DSGVTQTPKHLITATGQRVTLRCSPRSGDLSVYWYQQSLDQGLQFLIQYYNGEERAKGNILERFSAQQFPDLHSELNLSSLELGDSALYFCVSPPGSNQETQYFGPGTRLLVL.

The chain is built from TRBV7-9 and TRBJ1-2, with 7 positions matching TRBD1. The J segment lost 8 bases and the V segment lost 0 bases, leaving 6 bases of the junction unmatched. This CDR3 has 14 residues. Germline V gene lookup returns CDR1 SEHNR and CDR2 FQNEAQ (reference sequence). CDR3 region: CASSLATGWFGYTF. CDR3 nucleotides: TGTGCCAGCAGCTTAGCGACAGGGTGGTTCGGCTACACCTTC.

This chain links TRBV9 with TRBJ1-3; D is possibly TRBD1 (5 bases). This CDR3 is 17 amino acids long. The germline gives CDR1 SGDLS, CDR2 YYNGEE. The V and J ends lost 0 bases and 1 base respectively, with 14 bases between them. CDR3 nucleotide sequence: TGTGCCAGCAGCGTAGGCCTCCGTGGGGGGTCTGGAAACACCATATATTTT. Amino acid sequence: CASSVGLRGGSGNTIYF. Full variable domain (outside the CDR3, taken from reference TRBV9 and TRBJ1-3): DSGVTQTPKHLITATGQRVTLRCSPRSGDLSVYWYQQSLDQGLQFLIQYYNGEERAKGNILERFSAQQFPDLHSELNLSSLELGDSALYFCASSVGLRGGSGNTIYFGEGSWLTVV.

V and J are TRBV18 and TRBJ2-5; 11 bases fit TRBD1. The J segment lost 5 bases and the V segment lost 6 bases, leaving 5 bases of the junction unmatched. This CDR3 comprises 14 residues. CDR1 and CDR2 (germline): KGHSH, LQKENI. The DNA of the CDR3 is TGTGCCAGCTCCCGGACAGGGGGCTCGGAGACCCAGTACTTC. It encodes CASSRTGGSETQYF.

V usage is TRBV28 and J usage is TRBJ2-1; 8 positions match TRBD1. The CDR3 consists of 14 residues. CDR1 and CDR2 from the germline V gene are MDHEN and SYDVKM. V gave up 5 bases and J gave up 8 bases; unmatched junction bases: 8. In DNA form, the CDR3 reads TGTGCCAGCAGTCTCCAGACAGGGGCACATGAGCAGTTCTTC. This codes for CASSLQTGAHEQFF.

The chain couples TRBV4-2 to TRBJ2-1; 13 bases fit TRBD2. Germline CDR1 reads LGHNA; CDR2 reads YNFKEQ. The V segment lost 3 bases and the J segment 5 bases; nucleotides outside the gene matches: 13. The CDR3 totals 19 residues. Written as DNA, the CDR3 is TGTGCCAGCAGCCATAGCCGCGGACTAGCGGGAGTGGGGGACAATGAGCAGTTCTTC. Its translation is CASSHSRGLAGVGDNEQFF.

V and J are TRBV5-1 and TRBJ2-1; D call uncertain. The ends were cut back, 3 bases at V and 6 bases at J, with 10 bases in the middle. Looked up from germline, CDR1 is SGHRS and CDR2 is YFSETQ. CDR3 length: 13 amino acids. The CDR3 sequence: CASSYTSVNEQFF. As DNA, the CDR3 is TGCGCCAGCAGCTATACCTCAGTCAATGAGCAGTTCTTC. Full variable domain (outside the CDR3, taken from reference TRBV5-1 and TRBJ2-1): KAGVTQTPRYLIKTRGQQVTLSCSPISGHRSVSWYQQTPGQGLQFLFEYFSETQRNKGNFPGRFSGRQFSNSRSEMNVSTLELGDSALYLCASSYTSVNEQFFGPGTRLTVL.

The genes are TRBV14 and TRBJ2-3; D is undetermined. Germline-derived CDR1 and CDR2 are SGHDN and FVKESK. This CDR3 is 16 amino acids long. V shed 0 bases and J shed 2 bases, with 12 bases lying between them. CDR3 protein: CASSQELRSFTDTQYF. CDR3 sequence (DNA): TGTGCCAGCAGCCAAGAGCTGAGGAGTTTCACAGATACGCAGTATTTT.

The gene calls are TRBV9 and TRBJ2-3, with D possibly TRBD1 on 5 matching bases. The CDR3 consists of 14 residues. Trimming stripped 0 bases from V and 4 bases from J, with 9 bases between. In germline, CDR1 is SGDLS, CDR2 YYNGEE. CDR3 residues: CASSVAGWADTQYF. The CDR3 DNA follows: TGTGCCAGCAGCGTAGCAGGGTGGGCAGATACGCAGTATTTT.

The J gene is TRBJ2-1, the V gene TRBV28, with 7 bases that match TRBD2. Trimming at V came to 8 bases and at J to 3 bases, leaving 4 bases not matched to a gene. Looked up from germline, CDR1 is MDHEN and CDR2 is SYDVKM. The CDR3 is made up of 13 amino acids. The CDR3 protein is CASSREFYNEQFF. The CDR3 DNA is TGTGCCAGCTCGCGGGAGTTCTACAATGAGCAGTTCTTC.

The rearrangement uses TRBV28 and TRBJ1-2; 7 positions match TRBD1. The CDR3 is 13 residues long. Trimming took 6 bases from V and 2 from J; bases not matched to a gene: 3. CDR1 is MDHEN, CDR2 SYDVKM, per germline. The CDR3 here is CASRLQGNYGYTF. DNA of the CDR3: TGTGCCAGCAGGTTACAGGGGAACTATGGCTACACCTTC.